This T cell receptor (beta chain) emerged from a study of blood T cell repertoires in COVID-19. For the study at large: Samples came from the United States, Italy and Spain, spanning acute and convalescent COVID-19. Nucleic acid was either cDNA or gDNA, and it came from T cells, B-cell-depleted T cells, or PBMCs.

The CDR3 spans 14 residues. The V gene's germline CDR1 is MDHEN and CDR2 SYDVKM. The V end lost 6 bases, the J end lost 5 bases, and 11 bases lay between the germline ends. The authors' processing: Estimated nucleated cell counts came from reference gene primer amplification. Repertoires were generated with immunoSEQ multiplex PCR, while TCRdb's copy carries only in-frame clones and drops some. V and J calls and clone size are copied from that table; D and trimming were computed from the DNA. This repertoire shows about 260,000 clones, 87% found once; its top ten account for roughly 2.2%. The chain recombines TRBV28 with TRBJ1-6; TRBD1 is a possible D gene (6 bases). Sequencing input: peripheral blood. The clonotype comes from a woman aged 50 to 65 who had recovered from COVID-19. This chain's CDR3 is CASSPGQNNSPLHF. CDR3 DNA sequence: TGTGCCAGCAGCCCGGGACAAAATAATTCACCCCTCCACTTT.